A single TCR beta chain is shown here with its context. The antigen remains unidentified. The data originate from a study of shared clonotypes between healthy human individuals. The wider study: CD4 naive and CD4 memory each took three plates per donor, while CD8 naive took two and CD8 memory one. Study-wide points: Lower generation probabilities were found for non-shared clonotypes than for those shared by all four donors. Sorted-subset sequencing was shown by rarefaction to be incomplete despite large depth.

In the sorted-subset replicate PCRs, 150 to 200 ng DNA, tens of thousands of T cell genomes, was used. Measured with immunoSEQ multiplex PCR; TCRdb has only the in-frame clones, and not every one. Among a few million clones listed, more than 90% were seen once. This CDR3 has 15 residues. Germline V CDR1 and CDR2: MNHNS, SASEGT. Trimming removed 5 bases from V and 3 bases from J; junction bases left unmatched: 8. This TCR came from a man younger than 35 in good health. Sequencing was done on a sample of naive CD4+ T cells sorted from blood. Regarding subset: CD45RA+ positively selected. The chain links TRBV6-1 to TRBJ2-7; 9 bases line up with TRBD1. Here the CDR3 reads CASSTVTGGFYEQYF. CDR3 nucleotide sequence: TGTGCCAGCAGTACCGTGACAGGGGGTTTCTACGAGCAGTACTTC.